These T cell receptor beta chains were read from a single sample in a study of blood T cell repertoires in COVID-19. Clones were sequenced by immunoSEQ multiplex PCR, and TCRdb holds only the in-frame ones, with some missing. This sample has under 300,000 clones, with approximately 85% found just once. Material for sequencing was PBMCs or T cells enriched from blood (not recorded which). These TCRs come from a woman aged 45 to 65 who had recovered from COVID-19. Both conserved end residues are part of each CDR3. The D gene is left open where the match is weak. Size values are once, few and many counts, or a class for expanded clones, and some rows have none.

V gene,CDR3 length,J gene,D gene,clone size,CDR3 DNA,CDR3 protein
TRBV13,15,TRBJ2-2,TRBD2,few,TGTGCCAGCAGCTTAGCGGGAGGGAACACCGGGGAGCTGTTTTTT,CASSLAGGNTGELFF
TRBV3-1/TRBV3-2,15,TRBJ2-4,.,.,TGTGCCAGCAGCCAAGGTCAGCTCAAGGGGGACATTCAGTACTTC,CASSQGQLKGDIQYF
TRBV3-1/TRBV3-2,15,TRBJ1-1,TRBD1,.,TGTGCCAGCAGCCGCACGACAGGGGGCATCACTGAAGCTTTCTTT,CASSRTTGGITEAFF
TRBV28,13,TRBJ1-2,TRBD1,.,TGTGCCAGCAGACCGACAGGGGTTCATGGCTACACCTTC,CASRPTGVHGYTF
TRBV5-1,13,TRBJ2-7,.,.,TGCGCCAGCAGCTCGGGACTGTCCTACGAGCAGTACTTC,CASSSGLSYEQYF
TRBV28,15,TRBJ2-1,TRBD2,once,TGTGCCAGCAGTTTATGGGCCCGGGGGGGCAATGAGCAGTTCTTC,CASSLWARGGNEQFF
TRBV28,14,TRBJ1-3,.,.,TGTGCCAGCAGTTTTGCAGGCTCTGGAAACACCATATATTTT,CASSFAGSGNTIYF
TRBV5-1,14,TRBJ2-4,TRBD1,.,TGCGCCAGCAGCCCCGGGACAGGGTCCCACATTCAGTACTTC,CASSPGTGSHIQYF
TRBV5-1,13,TRBJ1-1,TRBD1,.,TGCGCCAGCAGCTTGGGCGGGACAGCTGAAGCTTTCTTT,CASSLGGTAEAFF
TRBV28,13,TRBJ1-1,.,.,TGTGCCAGCAGTTTCAGGATAAACACTGAAGCTTTCTTT,CASSFRINTEAFF
TRBV12-3/TRBV12-4,13,TRBJ1-1,.,.,TGTGCCAGCAGTCCTACAGGGAATGCTGAAGCTTTCTTT,CASSPTGNAEAFF
TRBV18,16,TRBJ1-3,.,.,TGTGCCAGCTCACCACCCGGGCAGGGCAGGGGAAACACCATATATTTT,CASSPPGQGRGNTIYF
TRBV5-1,16,TRBJ2-7,.,.,TGCGCCAGCAGCCCGGGAGGCAGGGGTCGGTCCTACGAGCAGTACTTC,CASSPGGRGRSYEQYF
TRBV2,13,TRBJ2-7,.,.,TGTGCCAGCAGTGTACAGAAAGTCTACGAGCAGTACTTC,CASSVQKVYEQYF
TRBV20-1,11,TRBJ1-1,TRBD1,.,TGCAGTGCCCGGGACAGGGATGAAGCTTTCTTT,CSARDRDEAFF
TRBV3-1/TRBV3-2,17,TRBJ1-1,.,.,TGTGCCAGCAGCCGACGATCGGGAGTTGCAAAGGGCACTGAAGCTTTCTTT,CASSRRSGVAKGTEAFF
TRBV10-3,13,TRBJ1-5,TRBD1,.,TGTGCCATCAACCGGGACAGGGATCAGCCCCAGCATTTT,CAINRDRDQPQHF
TRBV3-1/TRBV3-2,13,TRBJ2-3,.,.,TGTGCCAGCAGCCCACTAGGAGGAGATACGCAGTATTTT,CASSPLGGDTQYF
TRBV10-3,15,TRBJ1-5,.,.,TGTGCCATCAGTGAGTACCAGGGGTCCAATCAGCCCCAGCATTTT,CAISEYQGSNQPQHF
TRBV4-1,11,TRBJ2-1,.,.,TGCGCCAGCAGCCTTAGCGATGAGCAGTTCTTC,CASSLSDEQFF